This T cell receptor beta chain is drawn from a study of blood T cell repertoires in COVID-19. Original processing notes: From reference gene primer amplification, estimates of nucleated cell counts were derived. Clones were sequenced by immunoSEQ multiplex PCR, and TCRdb holds only the in-frame ones, with some missing. V and J calls and clone size are as listed in that table; D and trimming were resolved from the DNA. The sample includes approximately 80,000 clones, 80% to 85% of them seen just once. The CDR3 has 14 amino acids. V dropped 1 base and J dropped 2 bases, with 8 bases sitting between them. Germline CDR1 reads LGHNT; CDR2 reads FRNRAP.

The sample was peripheral blood. This clonotype was sampled from a man older than 75 with acute or convalescent COVID-19. The chain carries TRBV12-5 and TRBJ1-1; D is perhaps TRBD1 (5 bases). CDR3 nucleotide sequence: TGTGCTAGTGGTTTGGCGACAGCTAACACTGAAGCTTTCTTT. Translation: CASGLATANTEAFF.